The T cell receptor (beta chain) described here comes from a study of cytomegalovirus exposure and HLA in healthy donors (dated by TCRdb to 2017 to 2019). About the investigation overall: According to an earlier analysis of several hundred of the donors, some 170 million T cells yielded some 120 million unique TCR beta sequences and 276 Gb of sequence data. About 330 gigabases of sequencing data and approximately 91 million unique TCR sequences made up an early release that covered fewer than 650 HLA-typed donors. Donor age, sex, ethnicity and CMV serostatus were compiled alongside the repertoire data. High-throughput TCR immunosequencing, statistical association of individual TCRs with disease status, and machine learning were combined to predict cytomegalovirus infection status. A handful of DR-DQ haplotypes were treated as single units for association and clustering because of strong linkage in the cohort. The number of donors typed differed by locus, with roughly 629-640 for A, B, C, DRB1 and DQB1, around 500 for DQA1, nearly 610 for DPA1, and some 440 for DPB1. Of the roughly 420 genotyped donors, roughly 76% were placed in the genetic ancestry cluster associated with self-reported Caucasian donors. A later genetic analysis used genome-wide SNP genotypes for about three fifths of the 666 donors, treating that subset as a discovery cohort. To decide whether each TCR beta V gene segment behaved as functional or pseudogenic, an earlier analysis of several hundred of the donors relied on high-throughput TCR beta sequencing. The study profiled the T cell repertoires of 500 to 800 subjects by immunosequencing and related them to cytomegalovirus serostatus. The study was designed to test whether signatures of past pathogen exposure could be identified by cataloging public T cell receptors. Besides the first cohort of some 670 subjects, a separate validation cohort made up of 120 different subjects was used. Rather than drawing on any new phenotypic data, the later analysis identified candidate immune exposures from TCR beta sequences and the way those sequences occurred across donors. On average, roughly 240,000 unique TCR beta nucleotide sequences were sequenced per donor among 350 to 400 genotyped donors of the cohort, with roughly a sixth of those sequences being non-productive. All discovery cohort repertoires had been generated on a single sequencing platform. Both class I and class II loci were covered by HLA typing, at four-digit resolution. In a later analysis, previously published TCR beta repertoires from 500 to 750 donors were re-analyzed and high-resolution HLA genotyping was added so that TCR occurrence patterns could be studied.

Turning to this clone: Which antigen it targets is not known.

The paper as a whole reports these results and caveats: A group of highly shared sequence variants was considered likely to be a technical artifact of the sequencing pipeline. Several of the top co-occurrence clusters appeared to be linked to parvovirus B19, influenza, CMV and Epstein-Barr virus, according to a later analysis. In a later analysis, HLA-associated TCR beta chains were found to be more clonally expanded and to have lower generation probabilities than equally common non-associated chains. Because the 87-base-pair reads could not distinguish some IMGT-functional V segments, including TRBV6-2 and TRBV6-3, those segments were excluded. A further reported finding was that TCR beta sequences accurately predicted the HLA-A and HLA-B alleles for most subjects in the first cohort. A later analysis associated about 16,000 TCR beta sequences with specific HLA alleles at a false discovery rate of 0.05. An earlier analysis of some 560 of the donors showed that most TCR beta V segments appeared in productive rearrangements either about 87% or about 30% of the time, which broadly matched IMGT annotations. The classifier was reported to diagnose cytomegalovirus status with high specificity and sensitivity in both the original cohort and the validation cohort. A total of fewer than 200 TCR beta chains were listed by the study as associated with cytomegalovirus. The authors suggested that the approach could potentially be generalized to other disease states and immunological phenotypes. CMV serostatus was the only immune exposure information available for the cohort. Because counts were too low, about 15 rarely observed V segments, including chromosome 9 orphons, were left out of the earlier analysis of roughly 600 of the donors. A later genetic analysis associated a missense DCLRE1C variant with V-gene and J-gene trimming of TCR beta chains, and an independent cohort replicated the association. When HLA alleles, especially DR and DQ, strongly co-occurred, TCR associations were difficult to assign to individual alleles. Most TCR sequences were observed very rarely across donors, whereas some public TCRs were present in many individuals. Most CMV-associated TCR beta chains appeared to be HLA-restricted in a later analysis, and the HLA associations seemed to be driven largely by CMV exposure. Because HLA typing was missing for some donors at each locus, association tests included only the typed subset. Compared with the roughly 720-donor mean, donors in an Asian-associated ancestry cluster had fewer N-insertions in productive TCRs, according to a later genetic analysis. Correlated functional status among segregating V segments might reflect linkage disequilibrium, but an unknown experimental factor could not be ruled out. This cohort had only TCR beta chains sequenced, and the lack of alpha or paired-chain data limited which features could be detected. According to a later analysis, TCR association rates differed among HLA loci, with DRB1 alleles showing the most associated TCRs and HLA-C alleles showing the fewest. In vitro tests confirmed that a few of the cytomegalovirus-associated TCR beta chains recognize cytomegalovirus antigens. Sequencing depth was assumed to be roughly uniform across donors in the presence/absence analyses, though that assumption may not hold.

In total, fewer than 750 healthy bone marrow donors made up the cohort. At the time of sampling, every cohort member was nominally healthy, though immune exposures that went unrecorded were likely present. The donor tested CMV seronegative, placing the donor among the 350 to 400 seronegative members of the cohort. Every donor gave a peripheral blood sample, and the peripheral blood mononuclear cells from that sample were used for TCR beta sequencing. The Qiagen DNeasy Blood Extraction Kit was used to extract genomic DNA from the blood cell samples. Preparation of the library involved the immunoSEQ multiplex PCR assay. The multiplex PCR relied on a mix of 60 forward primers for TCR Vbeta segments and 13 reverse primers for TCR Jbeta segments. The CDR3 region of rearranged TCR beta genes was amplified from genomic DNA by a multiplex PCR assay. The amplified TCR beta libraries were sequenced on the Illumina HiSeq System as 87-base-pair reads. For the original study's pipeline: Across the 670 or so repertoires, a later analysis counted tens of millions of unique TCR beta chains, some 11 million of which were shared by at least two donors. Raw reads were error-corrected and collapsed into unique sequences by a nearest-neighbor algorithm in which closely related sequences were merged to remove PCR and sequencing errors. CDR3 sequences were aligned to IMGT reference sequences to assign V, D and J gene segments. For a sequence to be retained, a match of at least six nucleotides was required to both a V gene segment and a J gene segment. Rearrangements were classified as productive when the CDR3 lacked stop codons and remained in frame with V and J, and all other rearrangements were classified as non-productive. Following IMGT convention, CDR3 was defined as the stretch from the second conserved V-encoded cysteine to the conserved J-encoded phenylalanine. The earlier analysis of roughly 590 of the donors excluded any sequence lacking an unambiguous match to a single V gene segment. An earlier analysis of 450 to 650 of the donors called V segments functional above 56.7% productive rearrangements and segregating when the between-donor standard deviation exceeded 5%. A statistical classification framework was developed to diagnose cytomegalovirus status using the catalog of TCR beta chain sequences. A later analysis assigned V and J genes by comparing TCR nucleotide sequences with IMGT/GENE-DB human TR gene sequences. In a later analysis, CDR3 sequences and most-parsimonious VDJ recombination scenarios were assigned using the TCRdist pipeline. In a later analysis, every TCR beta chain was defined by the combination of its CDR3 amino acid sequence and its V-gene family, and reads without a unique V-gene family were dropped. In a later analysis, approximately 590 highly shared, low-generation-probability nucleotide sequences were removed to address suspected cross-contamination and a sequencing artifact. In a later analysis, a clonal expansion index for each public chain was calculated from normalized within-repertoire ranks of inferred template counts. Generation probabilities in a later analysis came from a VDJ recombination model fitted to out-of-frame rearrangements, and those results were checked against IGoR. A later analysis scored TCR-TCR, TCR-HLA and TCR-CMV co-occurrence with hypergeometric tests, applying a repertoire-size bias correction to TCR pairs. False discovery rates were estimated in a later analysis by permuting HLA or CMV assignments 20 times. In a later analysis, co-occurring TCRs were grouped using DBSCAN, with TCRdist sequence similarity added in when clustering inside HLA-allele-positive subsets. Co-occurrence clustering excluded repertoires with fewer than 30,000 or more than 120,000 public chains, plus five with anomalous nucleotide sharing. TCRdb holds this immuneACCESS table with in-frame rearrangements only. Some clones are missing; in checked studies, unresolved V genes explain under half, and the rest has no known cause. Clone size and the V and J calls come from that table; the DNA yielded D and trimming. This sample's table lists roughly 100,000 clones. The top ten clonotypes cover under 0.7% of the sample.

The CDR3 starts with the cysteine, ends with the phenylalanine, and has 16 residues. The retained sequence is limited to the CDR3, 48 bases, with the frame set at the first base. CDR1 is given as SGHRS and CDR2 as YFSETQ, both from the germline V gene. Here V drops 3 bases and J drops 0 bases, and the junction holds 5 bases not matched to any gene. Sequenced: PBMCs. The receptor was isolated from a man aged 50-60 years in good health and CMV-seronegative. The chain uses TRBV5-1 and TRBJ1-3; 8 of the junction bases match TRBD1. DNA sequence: TGCGCCAGCAGCTACGACAGGGGAACCTCTGGAAACACCATATATTTT. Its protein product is CASSYDRGTSGNTIYF.